The present T cell receptor (beta chain) was sequenced within a study of cytomegalovirus exposure and HLA in healthy donors. Across the study: Researchers found that roughly 77% of almost 400 genotyped donors fell within the Caucasian-associated ancestry cluster.

As concerns this clone: Its specificity is not known.

This CDR3 is built from 14 residues. Germline CDR1 SEHNR, CDR2 FQNEAQ (reference sequence). With 5 bases removed from V and 3 bases from J, the gap between germline ends came to 14 bases. The PCR employed 60 Vbeta primers together with 13 Jbeta primers. Generated by immunoSEQ multiplex PCR, the TCRdb table keeps only in-frame clones and is missing some. The sample yields about 80,000 clones, approximately 65% seen once. Study-level findings and limits: At a 0.05 false discovery rate, a later analysis found 18,000 or so TCR beta sequences to be associated with HLA alleles.

Sequencing was done on a sample of PBMCs. This TCR was sampled from a male donor in good health and CMV-seropositive. V is TRBV7-9 and J is TRBJ2-7; no definite D call. In DNA form, the CDR3 reads TGTGCCAGCAGCAAACAGAGAGAACACTACGAGCAGTACTTC. Translation gives CASSKQREHYEQYF.